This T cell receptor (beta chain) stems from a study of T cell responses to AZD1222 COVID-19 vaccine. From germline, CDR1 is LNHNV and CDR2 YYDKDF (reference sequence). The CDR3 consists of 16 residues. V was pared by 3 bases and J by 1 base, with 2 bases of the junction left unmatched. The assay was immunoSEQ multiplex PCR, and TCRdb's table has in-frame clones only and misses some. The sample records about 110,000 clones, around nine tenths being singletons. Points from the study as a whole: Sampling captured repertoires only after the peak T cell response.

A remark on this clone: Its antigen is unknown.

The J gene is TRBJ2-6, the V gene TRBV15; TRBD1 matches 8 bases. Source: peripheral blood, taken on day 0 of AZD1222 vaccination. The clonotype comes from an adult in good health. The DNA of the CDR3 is TGTGCCACCAGCAGGGACAGGGTTTCTGGGGCCAACGTCCTGACTTTC. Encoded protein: CATSRDRVSGANVLTF.